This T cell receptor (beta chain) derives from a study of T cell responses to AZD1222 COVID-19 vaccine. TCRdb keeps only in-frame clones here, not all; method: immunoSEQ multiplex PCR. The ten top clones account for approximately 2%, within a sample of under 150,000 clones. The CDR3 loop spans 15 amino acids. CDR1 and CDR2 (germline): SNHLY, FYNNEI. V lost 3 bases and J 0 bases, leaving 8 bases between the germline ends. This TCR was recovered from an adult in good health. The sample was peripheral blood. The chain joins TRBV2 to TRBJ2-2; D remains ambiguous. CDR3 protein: CASSDRSANTGELFF. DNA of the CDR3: TGTGCCAGCAGTGATCGCAGTGCGAACACCGGGGAGCTGTTTTTT.